Listed below are T cell receptor beta chains from one sample, sequenced in a study of cytomegalovirus exposure and HLA in healthy donors. Generated by immunoSEQ multiplex PCR, the TCRdb table keeps only in-frame clones and is missing some. The sample carries about 150,000 clones, 81% recorded once. The sample comprised PBMCs. These receptors were obtained from a man in his fifties in good health and CMV-seropositive. CDR3s leave out the opening cysteine and the closing phenylalanine or tryptophan.

v_gene: TRBV7-2; j_gene: TRBJ2-1; CDR3aa: ASSLARAGDSYNEQF
v_gene: TRBV6-1; j_gene: TRBJ2-2; CDR3aa: ASSLDRSTGELF
v_gene: TRBV6-5; j_gene: TRBJ2-3; CDR3aa: ASSYAGTSADTQY
v_gene: TRBV28; j_gene: TRBJ2-7; CDR3aa: ASSLITGTYEQY
v_gene: TRBV18; j_gene: TRBJ2-3; CDR3aa: ASSPPRGSRSLTDTQY
v_gene: TRBV6-5; j_gene: TRBJ2-1; CDR3aa: ASRPDSAPYNEQF
v_gene: TRBV28; j_gene: TRBJ1-5; CDR3aa: ASSPRAENQPQH
v_gene: TRBV9; j_gene: TRBJ1-2; CDR3aa: ASSADGGYT
v_gene: TRBV5-8; j_gene: TRBJ1-1; CDR3aa: ASAQDRLGTEAF
v_gene: TRBV11-3; j_gene: TRBJ2-1; CDR3aa: ASSPGQGLAGGYYEQF
v_gene: TRBV18; j_gene: TRBJ1-4; CDR3aa: ASSHGTGGTNEKLF
v_gene: TRBV6-5; j_gene: TRBJ1-1; CDR3aa: ASSPRGVGTEAF
v_gene: TRBV5-1; j_gene: TRBJ2-5; CDR3aa: ASSLGLAGDTGQETQY
v_gene: TRBV21-1; j_gene: TRBJ2-5; CDR3aa: ASSTRALETQY
v_gene: TRBV6-1; j_gene: TRBJ2-3; CDR3aa: ASKTSGAPTDTQY
v_gene: TRBV6-6; j_gene: TRBJ2-5; CDR3aa: ASSRPSQETQY
v_gene: TRBV2; j_gene: TRBJ1-5; CDR3aa: ASSAIVRQPQH
v_gene: TRBV5-6; j_gene: TRBJ1-5; CDR3aa: ASSLAGGGTGGQPQH
v_gene: TRBV30; j_gene: TRBJ2-7; CDR3aa: AWNQQGYYEQY
v_gene: TRBV5-1; j_gene: TRBJ2-1; CDR3aa: ASSLGPGQIWNEQF
v_gene: TRBV11-2; j_gene: TRBJ2-5; CDR3aa: ASSRGVVGPQY
v_gene: TRBV4-1; j_gene: TRBJ2-2; CDR3aa: ASSQKFNRGLGNTGELF
v_gene: TRBV11-3; j_gene: TRBJ2-7; CDR3aa: ASSLTSSYEQY
v_gene: TRBV18; j_gene: TRBJ2-1; CDR3aa: ASSPLPQGSSYNEQF
v_gene: TRBV7-9; j_gene: TRBJ1-2; CDR3aa: ASSLRGTAGYGYT
v_gene: TRBV15; j_gene: TRBJ1-2; CDR3aa: ATSRDRQVLYGYT
v_gene: TRBV10-3; j_gene: TRBJ2-5; CDR3aa: AISKGTSGGTQETQY
v_gene: TRBV5-1; j_gene: TRBJ2-3; CDR3aa: ASSWTSGGATDTQY
v_gene: TRBV29-1; j_gene: TRBJ1-1; CDR3aa: SVGERGTEAF
v_gene: TRBV18; j_gene: TRBJ2-3; CDR3aa: ASSPREGSTDTQY
v_gene: TRBV6-1; j_gene: TRBJ2-1; CDR3aa: ASSEELLAGGRKQF
v_gene: TRBV21-1; j_gene: TRBJ1-1; CDR3aa: ASSKALTSNRGGRSGMNTEAF
v_gene: TRBV19; j_gene: TRBJ1-2; CDR3aa: ASSPKPPGQGPHGYT
v_gene: TRBV14; j_gene: TRBJ2-1; CDR3aa: ASSHLAGGFYNEQF
v_gene: TRBV6-1; j_gene: TRBJ2-5; CDR3aa: ASSNRRGQETQY
v_gene: TRBV5-8; j_gene: TRBJ2-7; CDR3aa: ASSLAGYKQY
v_gene: TRBV29-1; j_gene: TRBJ2-7; CDR3aa: SVELGTSGIHEQY
v_gene: TRBV7-2; j_gene: TRBJ1-2; CDR3aa: ASSRPGTVYGYT
v_gene: TRBV5-1; j_gene: TRBJ2-5; CDR3aa: ASSTGQDQETQY
v_gene: TRBV27; j_gene: TRBJ1-4; CDR3aa: ASSPRGVGEKLF
v_gene: TRBV11-2; j_gene: TRBJ1-2; CDR3aa: ASSSEQGRVGYT
v_gene: TRBV10-3; j_gene: TRBJ1-2; CDR3aa: ATSGDTGGYGYT
v_gene: TRBV5-6; j_gene: TRBJ2-1; CDR3aa: ASSSTGGGNNEQF
v_gene: TRBV6-5; j_gene: TRBJ1-3; CDR3aa: ASSIDRASGNTIY
v_gene: TRBV4-3; j_gene: TRBJ1-2; CDR3aa: ASSQLGQATNYGYT
v_gene: TRBV5-1; j_gene: TRBJ2-6; CDR3aa: ASSLTGPSPGGNVLT
v_gene: TRBV6-5; j_gene: TRBJ2-1; CDR3aa: ASSYSYRGENEQF